This TCR beta chain was retrieved from a study of T cells in Graves' hyperthyroidism and ophthalmopathy (dated by TCRdb to the late 2010s). About the study as a whole: Peripheral blood samples were taken at initial diagnosis, before any treatment was given. A discovery cohort of about a hundred patients, 43 with Graves' ophthalmopathy and about 60 with stable Graves' hyperthyroidism, was used to find distinguishing TCR V-J signatures. Whether ophthalmopathy could be predicted prospectively was tested in an independent validation cohort made up of about 18 hyperthyroidism patients plus 17 patients who later progressed to ophthalmopathy. The approximately 98 discovery patients were randomly divided into training and test sets at a 7:3 ratio. In addition, the study compared T-cell repertoires in thyroid tissue and in blood from several Graves' hyperthyroidism patients. After sampling, hyperthyroidism patients received methimazole starting at 30 mg daily, and ophthalmopathy patients received high-dose intravenous methylprednisolone. According to the paper, TCR Vbeta CDR3 sequencing was carried out on about 140 peripheral blood samples, which came from more than 40 ophthalmopathy, around 75 hyperthyroidism and approximately 17 progressor patients. What the research found in general, with its limitations: In validation, the model predicted progression to ophthalmopathy with 55% to 71% sensitivity and roughly 75% specificity, a median of around 6.6 months before onset. No statistical method was used to set the sample size in advance, and investigators knew the group allocation. In cross-validation, a model built on a 13 V-J signature told ophthalmopathy apart from stable hyperthyroidism with over 85% sensitivity and approximately 81% specificity, and in testing the same model reached 80%/75%. Most expanded thyroid clonotypes (frequency above 0.001) were also detected in blood, a finding suggesting that blood repertoires may reflect thyroid immune responses.

The table lists this clonotype with many counts. Its specific antigen is unknown. Base quality data are lacking; no much larger clone is found one base away. The CDR3 goes from the cysteine to the phenylalanine over 15 residues. Left in the record is the CDR3 DNA by itself, 45 bases read in frame from the first base. The germline V gene (reference sequence) gives CDR1 as LGHDT and CDR2 as YNNKEL. V is reduced by 1 base and J by 6 bases, leaving a spacing of 13 bases between them. Stable Graves' hyperthyroidism was defined as the absence of progression to ophthalmopathy over 18 months of follow-up. Hyperthyroidism patients were newly diagnosed, had a disease duration of under 2 months, and were aged 18 to 65 years. Patients with uncontrolled infections, other autoimmune diseases, pregnancy or lactation were excluded. Diagnoses relied on clinical symptoms, serum thyroxine and TRAb, thyroid ultrasound and orbital computed tomography. PBMCs were separated from around 9.1 ml of fresh peripheral blood using Ficoll-Paque density gradient centrifugation. Total RNA was extracted with Trizol reagent, and quality was checked on an Agilent 2100 Bioanalyzer.

The TCR beta CDR3 regions were amplified from RNA transcripts. The first round of RT-PCR for the TCR CDR3 was performed with the HTBI primer set and the Qiagen OneStep RT-PCR kit. Libraries were constructed in a second round of multiplex PCR, after which size selection and purification were carried out. Sequencing of the libraries was done on an Illumina HiSeq2000 using paired-end 100 bp reads. On the study's bioinformatics: SOAPnuke was used to process the raw data, with reads discarded if the reads contained adapters or uncalled bases, had a mean Phred below 15, or lacked an exact constant-primer or identifier match. COPE v1.2.5 was used to merge the high-quality paired reads, and each unique nucleotide sequence was defined as a clonotype. MiTCR v1.1 was used to align clonotypes to the IMGT TRBV, TRBD and TRBJ reference segments. The analysis included only V-J combinations with a frequency above 0.0001, which together covered around 99% of the repertoires. A TCS score was defined as the ratio between F50 (clonal expansion) and ExV (chaos), using BLOSUM62-based TCRdist between CDR3 peptides within each V-J. Welch's t-statistics and random forest reduced several hundred V-J features to 13, which were used in a naive Bayes classifier (R e1071). In TCRdb, the public reads were trimmed at Q25 with fastp and aligned with MiXCR, with productive beta chains retained. Entries that share a CDR3 protein sequence are merged under the most common genes and DNA. The authors' filters were not applied to this entry. For this sample there are about 420,000 distinct CDR3 sequences; around 14% appear just once. The top ten constitute over 12% of the sample.

Sequencing was carried out using blood. This chain joins TRBV3-1 to TRBJ2-4, with the identity of the D gene unclear. This TCR was sampled from a woman under 30 with Graves' hyperthyroidism. The sequenced DNA: TGTGCCAGCAGCCAAGGACCGAACCCCTCAAACATTCAGTACTTC. Its protein product is CASSQGPNPSNIQYF.